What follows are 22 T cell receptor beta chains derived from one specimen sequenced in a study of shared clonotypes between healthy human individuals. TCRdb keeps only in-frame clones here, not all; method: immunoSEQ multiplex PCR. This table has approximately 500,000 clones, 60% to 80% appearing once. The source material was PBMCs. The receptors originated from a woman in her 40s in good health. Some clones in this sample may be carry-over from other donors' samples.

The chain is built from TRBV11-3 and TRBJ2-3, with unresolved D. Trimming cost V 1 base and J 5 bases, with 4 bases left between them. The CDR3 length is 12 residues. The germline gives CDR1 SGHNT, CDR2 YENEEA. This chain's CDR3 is CASSLVEDTQYF. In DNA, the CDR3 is TGTGCCAGCAGCTTAGTAGAAGATACGCAGTATTTT.

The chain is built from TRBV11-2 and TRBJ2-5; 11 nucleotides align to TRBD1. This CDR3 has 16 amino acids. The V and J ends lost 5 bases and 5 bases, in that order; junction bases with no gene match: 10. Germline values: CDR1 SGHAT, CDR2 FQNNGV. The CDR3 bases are TGTGCCAGCAGCCTAGGGACAGGGGGTCCTCGGGAGACCCAGTACTTC. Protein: CASSLGTGGPRETQYF. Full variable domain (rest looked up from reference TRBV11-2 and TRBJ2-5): EAGVAQSPRYKIIEKRQSVAFWCNPISGHATLYWYQQILGQGPKLLIQFQNNGVVDDSQLPKDRFSAERLKGVDSTLKIQPAKLEDSAVYLCASSLGTGGPRETQYFGPGTRLLVL.

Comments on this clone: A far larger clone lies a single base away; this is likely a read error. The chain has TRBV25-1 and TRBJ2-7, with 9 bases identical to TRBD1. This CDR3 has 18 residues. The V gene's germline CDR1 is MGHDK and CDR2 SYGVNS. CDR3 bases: TGTGCCGGCAGTGACCTGCCCCCGGGACAGGGTTTGCCCTACGAGCAGTACTTC. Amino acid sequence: CAGSDLPPGQGLPYEQYF.

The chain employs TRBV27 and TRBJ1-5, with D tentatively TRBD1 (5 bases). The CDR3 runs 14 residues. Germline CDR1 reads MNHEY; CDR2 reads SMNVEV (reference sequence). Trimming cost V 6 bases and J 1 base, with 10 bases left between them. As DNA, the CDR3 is TGTGCCAGCAGAGGAAAGGGGAGCAATCAGCCCCAGCATTTT. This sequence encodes CASRGKGSNQPQHF.

The CDR3 region has the DNA TGTGCCAGCAGCCAAAAAGGGCGCGGCACAGATACGCAGTATTTT. Protein sequence: CASSQKGRGTDTQYF. The rearrangement uses TRBV7-3 and TRBJ2-3; no firm D call. Trimming cost V 5 bases and J 1 base, with 13 bases left between them. CDR3 length equals 15 residues. Germline V gene sequence: CDR1 SGHTA, CDR2 FQGTGA.

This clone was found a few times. The CDR3, as DNA: TGTGCCAGCAGCTCGGCCGGGCTACCATTTTTTCCGCAGTATTTT. This gives the protein CASSSAGLPFFPQYF. The chain combines TRBV2 with TRBJ2-3; no clear D. The CDR3 totals 15 residues. The germline V gene encodes CDR1 SNHLY and CDR2 FYNNEI. V was pared by 6 bases and J by 10 bases, with 23 bases between. Full variable domain (remainder filled in from reference TRBV2 and TRBJ2-3): EPEVTQTPSHQVTQMGQEVILRCVPISNHLYFYWYRQILGQKVEFLVSFYNNEISEKSEIFDDQFSVERPDGSNFTLKIRSTKLEDSAMYFCASSSAGLPFFPQYFGPGTRLTVL.

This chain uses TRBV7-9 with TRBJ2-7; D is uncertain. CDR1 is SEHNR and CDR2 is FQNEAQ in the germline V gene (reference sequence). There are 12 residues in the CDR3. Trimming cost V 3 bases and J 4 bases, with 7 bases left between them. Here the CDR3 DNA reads TGTGCCAGCAGCTTGGAGTGGTACGAGCAGTACTTC. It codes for CASSLEWYEQYF.

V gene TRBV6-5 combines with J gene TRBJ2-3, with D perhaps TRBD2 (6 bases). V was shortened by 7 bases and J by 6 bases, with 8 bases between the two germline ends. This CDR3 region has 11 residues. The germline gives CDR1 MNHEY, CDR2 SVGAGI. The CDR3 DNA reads TGTGCCAGCACTCGGGGGGATACGCAGTATTTT. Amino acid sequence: CASTRGDTQYF.

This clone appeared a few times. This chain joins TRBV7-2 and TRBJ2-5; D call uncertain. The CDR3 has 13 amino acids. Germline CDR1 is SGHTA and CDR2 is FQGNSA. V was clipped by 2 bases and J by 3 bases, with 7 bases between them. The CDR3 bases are TGTGCCAGCAGCTTAAGGCCCGAAGAGACCCAGTACTTC. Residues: CASSLRPEETQYF. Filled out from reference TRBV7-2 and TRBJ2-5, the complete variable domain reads GAGVSQSPSNKVTEKGKDVELRCDPISGHTALYWYRQSLGQGLEFLIYFQGNSAPDKSGLPSDRFSAERTGGSVSTLTIQRTQQEDSAVYLCASSLRPEETQYFGPGTRLLVL.

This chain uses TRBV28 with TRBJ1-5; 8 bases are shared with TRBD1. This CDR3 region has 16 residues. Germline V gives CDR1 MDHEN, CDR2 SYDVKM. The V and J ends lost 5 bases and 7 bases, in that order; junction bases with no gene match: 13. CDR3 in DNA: TGTGCCAGCAGTCCAACTCGGACAGGGCTGAGCCAGCCCCAGCATTTT. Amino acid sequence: CASSPTRTGLSQPQHF.

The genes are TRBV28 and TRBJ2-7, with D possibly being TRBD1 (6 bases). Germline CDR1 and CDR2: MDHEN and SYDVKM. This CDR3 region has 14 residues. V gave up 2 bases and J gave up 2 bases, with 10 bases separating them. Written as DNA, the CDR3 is TGTGCCAGCAGTTTAGGGACACACCCCTACGAGCAGTACTTC. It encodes CASSLGTHPYEQYF.

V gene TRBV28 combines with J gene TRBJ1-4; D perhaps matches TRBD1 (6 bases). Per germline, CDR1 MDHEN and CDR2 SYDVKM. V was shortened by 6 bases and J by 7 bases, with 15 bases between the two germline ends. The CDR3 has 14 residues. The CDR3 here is CASSPTGIGEKLFF. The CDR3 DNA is TGTGCCAGCAGCCCAACAGGGATCGGTGAAAAACTGTTTTTT.

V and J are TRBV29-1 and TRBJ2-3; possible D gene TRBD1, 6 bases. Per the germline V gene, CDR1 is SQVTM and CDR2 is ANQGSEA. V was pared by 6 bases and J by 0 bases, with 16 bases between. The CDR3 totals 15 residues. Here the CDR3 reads CSVRRGTLSTDTQYF. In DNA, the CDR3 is TGCAGCGTCAGAAGGGGGACGCTTAGCACAGATACGCAGTATTTT.

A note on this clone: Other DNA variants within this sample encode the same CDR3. The DNA of the CDR3 is TGCAGCGTCGCCTCAACAGATACGCAGTATTTT. It encodes CSVASTDTQYF. The chain recombines TRBV29-1 with TRBJ2-3; D gene unclear. Germline-derived CDR1 and CDR2 are SQVTM and ANQGSEA. V dropped 6 bases and J dropped 3 bases, with 7 bases sitting between them. The CDR3 loop spans 11 amino acids.

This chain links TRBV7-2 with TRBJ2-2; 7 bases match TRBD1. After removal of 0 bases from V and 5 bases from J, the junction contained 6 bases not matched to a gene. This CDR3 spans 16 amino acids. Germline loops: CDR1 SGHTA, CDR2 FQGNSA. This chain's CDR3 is CASSLASGQTTGELFF. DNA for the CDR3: TGTGCCAGCAGCTTAGCATCGGGACAGACGACCGGGGAGCTGTTTTTT. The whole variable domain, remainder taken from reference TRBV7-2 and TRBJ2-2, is GAGVSQSPSNKVTEKGKDVELRCDPISGHTALYWYRQSLGQGLEFLIYFQGNSAPDKSGLPSDRFSAERTGGSVSTLTIQRTQQEDSAVYLCASSLASGQTTGELFFGEGSRLTVL.

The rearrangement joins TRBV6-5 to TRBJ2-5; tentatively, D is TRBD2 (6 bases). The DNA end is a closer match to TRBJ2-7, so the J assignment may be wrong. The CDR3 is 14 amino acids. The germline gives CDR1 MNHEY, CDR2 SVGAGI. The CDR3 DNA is TGTGCCAGCAGTTTCGGGGGAAGGCACTACGAGCAGTACTTC. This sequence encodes CASSFGGRHYEQYF.

This chain's CDR3 is CASSLEEGGSTDTQYF. CDR3 bases: TGTGCCAGCAGCTTAGAGGAGGGGGGGAGCACAGATACGCAGTATTTT. This chain connects TRBV7-8 to TRBJ2-3, with D tentatively TRBD2 (7 bases). Per the germline V gene, CDR1 is SGHVS and CDR2 is FQNEAQ. This CDR3 contains 16 residues. V lost 1 base and J 0 bases, leaving 11 bases between the germline ends.

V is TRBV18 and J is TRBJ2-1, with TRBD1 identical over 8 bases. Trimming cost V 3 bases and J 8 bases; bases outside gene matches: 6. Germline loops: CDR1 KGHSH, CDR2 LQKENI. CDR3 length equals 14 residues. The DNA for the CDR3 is TGTGCCAGCTCACCCGGACAGGGAGTTGATGAGCAGTTCTTC. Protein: CASSPGQGVDEQFF. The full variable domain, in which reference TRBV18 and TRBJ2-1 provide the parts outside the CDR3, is NAGVMQNPRHLVRRRGQEARLRCSPMKGHSHVYWYRQLPEEGLKFMVYLQKENIIDESGMPKERFSAEFPKEGPSILRIQQVVRGDSAAYFCASSPGQGVDEQFFGPGTRLTVL.

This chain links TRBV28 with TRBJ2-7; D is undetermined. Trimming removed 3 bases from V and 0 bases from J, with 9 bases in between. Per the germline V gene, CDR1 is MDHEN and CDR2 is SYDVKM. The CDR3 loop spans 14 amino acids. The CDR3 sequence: CASSLTVVSYEQYF. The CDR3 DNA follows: TGTGCCAGCAGTTTGACCGTAGTCTCCTACGAGCAGTACTTC.

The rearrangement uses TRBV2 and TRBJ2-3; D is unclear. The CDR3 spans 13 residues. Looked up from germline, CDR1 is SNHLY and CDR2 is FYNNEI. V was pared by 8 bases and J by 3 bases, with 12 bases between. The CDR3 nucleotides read TGTGCCAGCTCTCTCCAAAAGACAGATACGCAGTATTTT. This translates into CASSLQKTDTQYF.

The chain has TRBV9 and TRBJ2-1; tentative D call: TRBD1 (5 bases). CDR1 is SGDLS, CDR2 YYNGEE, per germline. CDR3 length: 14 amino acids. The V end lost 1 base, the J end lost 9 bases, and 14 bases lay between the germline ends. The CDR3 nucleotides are TGTGCCAGCAGCGTAACCCAGGGTAGTACTGAGCAGTTCTTC. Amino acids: CASSVTQGSTEQFF. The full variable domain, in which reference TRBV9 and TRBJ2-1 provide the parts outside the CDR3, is DSGVTQTPKHLITATGQRVTLRCSPRSGDLSVYWYQQSLDQGLQFLIQYYNGEERAKGNILERFSAQQFPDLHSELNLSSLELGDSALYFCASSVTQGSTEQFFGPGTRLTVL.

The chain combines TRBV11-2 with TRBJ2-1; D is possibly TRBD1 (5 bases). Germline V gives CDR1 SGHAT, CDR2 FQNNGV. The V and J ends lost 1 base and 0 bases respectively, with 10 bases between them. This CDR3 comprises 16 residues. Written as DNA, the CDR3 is TGTGCCAGCAGCTTAGCCAGGGCGAGCTCCTACAATGAGCAGTTCTTC. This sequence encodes CASSLARASSYNEQFF.